What follows are 27 T cell receptor beta chains derived from one specimen sequenced in a study of blood T cell repertoires in COVID-19. The assay was immunoSEQ multiplex PCR, and TCRdb's table has in-frame clones only and misses some. Of approximately 100,000 clones in the sample, over 75% were seen once. Sequenced: peripheral blood. These receptor sequences come from a woman aged 60 to 75 with acute or convalescent COVID-19.

CDR3 region: CAISPPPDDRKDTDTQYF. As DNA, the CDR3 is TGTGCCATCAGTCCCCCCCCGGATGACAGAAAAGACACAGATACGCAGTATTTT. J is TRBJ2-3 and V is TRBV10-3; maybe TRBD1 (5 bases). The CDR3 extends over 18 amino acids. Germline-derived CDR1 and CDR2 are ENHRY and SYGVKD. The ends were cut back, 5 bases at V and 2 bases at J, with 23 bases in the middle.

The count of this clone is one. The chain recombines TRBV27 with TRBJ2-3, with 10 bases matching TRBD2. V lost 7 bases and J lost 0; bases outside the gene matches: 7. Germline V gene data show CDR1 as MNHEY and CDR2 as SMNVEV (reference sequence). CDR3 length: 16 residues. The CDR3 nucleotides are TGTGCCAGCACCACAAGCGGGGGGGGTAGCACAGATACGCAGTATTTT. This translates into CASTTSGGGSTDTQYF.

The gene calls are TRBV6-5 and TRBJ1-1; D gene uncertain. V was trimmed by 6 bases and J by 0 bases, leaving 8 bases between them. Germline CDR1 is MNHEY and CDR2 is SVGAGI. The length of the CDR3 is 13 residues. The CDR3, as DNA: TGTGCCAGCAGCTTTGAGGTGAACACTGAAGCTTTCTTT. Protein: CASSFEVNTEAFF.

The V and J genes are TRBV7-9 and TRBJ1-1, with D possibly matching TRBD1 (5 bases). Germline V gene data show CDR1 as SEHNR and CDR2 as FQNEAQ (reference sequence). The CDR3 is made up of 13 amino acids. Trimming took 5 bases from V and 6 from J, leaving 13 bases between them. CDR3 DNA: TGTGCCAGCAGCCTCAGCGGGGCGGCTGAAGCTTTCTTT. It specifies CASSLSGAAEAFF. The whole variable domain, filled in from reference TRBV7-9 and TRBJ1-1, reads DTGVSQNPRHKITKRGQNVTFRCDPISEHNRLYWYRQTLGQGPEFLTYFQNEAQLEKSRLLSDRFSAERPKGSFSTLEIQRTEQGDSAMYLCASSLSGAAEAFFGQGTRLTVV.

This clone was counted a single time. The chain has TRBV19 and TRBJ1-1, with 7 nucleotides matching TRBD1. The CDR3 contains 16 residues. Trimming cost V 4 bases and J 1 base; bases outside gene matches: 9. CDR1 and CDR2 (germline): LNHDA, SQIVND (reference sequence). CDR3 bases: TGTGCCAGTAGTACCGGGAGACAGGGCGGGAACACTGAAGCTTTCTTT. It encodes CASSTGRQGGNTEAFF. Full variable domain (remainder filled in from reference TRBV19 and TRBJ1-1): DGGITQSPKYLFRKEGQNVTLSCEQNLNHDAMYWYRQDPGQGLRLIYYSQIVNDFQKGDIAEGYSVSREKKESFPLTVTSAQKNPTAFYLCASSTGRQGGNTEAFFGQGTRLTVV.

This rearrangement joins TRBV6-5 to TRBJ1-5; no clear D. The germline V and J ends were trimmed by 7 bases and 0 bases, with 13 bases remaining between them. Germline-derived CDR1 and CDR2 are MNHEY and SVGAGI. This CDR3 has 15 residues. CDR3 nucleotides: TGTGCCAGCAACAGCGGCACACTTAGCAATCAGCCCCAGCATTTT. This encodes CASNSGTLSNQPQHF.

This clone has only a few counts. The chain uses TRBV10-1 and TRBJ1-1; D possibly corresponds to TRBD1 (5 bases). The CDR3 has 13 residues. The germline V and J ends were trimmed by 6 bases and 4 bases, with 12 bases remaining between them. Germline CDR1 is WNHNN and CDR2 is SYGVQD (reference sequence). The chain's CDR3 is CASRGGESTEAFF. Here the CDR3 DNA reads TGCGCCAGCAGGGGGGGGGAATCCACTGAAGCTTTCTTT.

The J gene is TRBJ1-1, the V gene TRBV9; maybe TRBD1 (5 bases). V lost 0 bases to trimming and J lost 1 base, with 13 bases between them. Germline V lookup: CDR1 SGDLS, CDR2 YYNGEE. The CDR3 is 16 amino acids. CDR3 region: CASSVGEGIGNTEAFF. The CDR3 nucleotides read TGTGCCAGCAGCGTAGGGGAGGGGATAGGGAACACTGAAGCTTTCTTT.

The V gene is TRBV5-1, the J gene TRBJ2-1, with 9 bases lining up with TRBD2. The length of the CDR3 is 16 residues. Unmatched junction bases numbered 7, after V lost 2 bases and J lost 4 bases. Germline V gene sequence: CDR1 SGHRS, CDR2 YFSETQ. The DNA for the CDR3 is TGCGCCAGCAGCTTCGTTAGCGGGAGAACTTACAATGAGCAGTTCTTC. Translation: CASSFVSGRTYNEQFF. Full variable domain (outside the CDR3, taken from reference TRBV5-1 and TRBJ2-1): KAGVTQTPRYLIKTRGQQVTLSCSPISGHRSVSWYQQTPGQGLQFLFEYFSETQRNKGNFPGRFSGRQFSNSRSEMNVSTLELGDSALYLCASSFVSGRTYNEQFFGPGTRLTVL.

The chain joins TRBV6-5 to TRBJ2-2, with D perhaps TRBD1 (6 bases). Trimming shortened V by 2 bases and J by 3 bases, and 10 bases separated the two germline ends. CDR1 is MNHEY and CDR2 is SVGAGI in the germline V gene. This CDR3 is 15 amino acids long. The DNA for the CDR3 is TGTGCCAGCAGTTACGCCAGGGGAGACACCGGGGAGCTGTTTTTT. Its protein product is CASSYARGDTGELFF.

The gene calls are TRBV25-1 and TRBJ1-2; tentatively, D is TRBD1 (5 bases). This CDR3 is built from 14 residues. V lost 4 bases and J 2 bases, leaving 11 bases between the germline ends. Germline assignment: CDR1 MGHDK and CDR2 SYGVNS. In DNA form, the CDR3 reads TGTGCCAGCAGTGTGGGGGGGAACAACTATGGCTACACCTTC. This codes for CASSVGGNNYGYTF.

The chain joins TRBV19 to TRBJ2-3; D unclear. V dropped 8 bases and J dropped 2 bases, with 8 bases sitting between them. CDR1 and CDR2 (germline): LNHDA, SQIVND (reference sequence). The CDR3 totals 12 residues. The CDR3 region is CASRGNTDTQYF. In nucleotides, the CDR3 is TGTGCCAGTCGCGGTAACACAGATACGCAGTATTTT.

This chain connects TRBV11-3 to TRBJ1-1; 7 bases line up with TRBD1. Germline assignment: CDR1 SGHNT and CDR2 YENEEA. The CDR3 is 13 amino acids. Trimming took 5 bases from V and 4 from J; bases not matched to a gene: 4. The CDR3 region is CASSPAGGTEAFF. The DNA for the CDR3 is TGTGCCAGCAGCCCCGCAGGGGGCACTGAAGCTTTCTTT.

The CDR3 reads CASSAHRLISGRQNYNEQFF. For the CDR3, the DNA is TGCGCCAGCAGTGCTCACCGCCTTATCAGCGGGAGACAGAATTACAATGAGCAGTTCTTC. V gene TRBV23-1 combines with J gene TRBJ2-1, with 8 bases lining up with TRBD2. Being an ORF, TRBV23-1 has a function that is uncertain. Trimming cost V 5 bases and J 4 bases; bases outside gene matches: 22. The CDR3 contains 20 residues.

This clone was seen a few times. The V and J genes are TRBV5-1 and TRBJ1-1, with D perhaps matching TRBD1 (5 bases). The V end lost 1 base, the J end lost 3 bases, and 13 bases lay between the germline ends. The CDR3 sequence is 15 residues long. Germline-derived CDR1 and CDR2 are SGHRS and YFSETQ. The CDR3 sequence is CASSLYGRVDTEAFF. CDR3 DNA: TGCGCCAGCAGCTTGTACGGCAGGGTGGACACTGAAGCTTTCTTT.

This sequence joins TRBV2 and TRBJ1-5; perhaps TRBD1 as D (6 bases). Per the germline V gene, CDR1 is SNHLY and CDR2 is FYNNEI. Trimming pared 6 bases from V and 3 bases from J, leaving 9 bases between. The CDR3 loop spans 13 amino acids. The CDR3: CASSTGSNQPQHF. In DNA form, the CDR3 reads TGTGCCAGCAGCACAGGGTCCAATCAGCCCCAGCATTTT.

V and J are TRBV29-1 and TRBJ2-7, with TRBD2 matching 8 bases. The CDR3 runs to 14 residues. Germline CDR1 is SQVTM and CDR2 is ANQGSEA. With 7 bases clipped from V and 3 bases from J, the junction kept 11 bases outside the gene matches. The CDR3 spells CSGTSGSAGYEQYF. In nucleotides, the CDR3 is TGCAGCGGAACTAGCGGCTCCGCCGGCTACGAGCAGTACTTC.

V usage is TRBV29-1 and J usage is TRBJ1-3; 12 positions agree with TRBD1. V lost 6 bases to trimming and J lost 3 bases; unmatched junction nucleotides: 3. The length of the CDR3 is 14 residues. The germline CDR1 and CDR2 sequences are SQVTM and ANQGSEA. CDR3 amino acids: CSVRDRGHGNTIYF. The CDR3 DNA follows: TGCAGCGTCCGGGACAGGGGGCATGGAAACACCATATATTTT. The whole variable domain, filled in from reference TRBV29-1 and TRBJ1-3, reads SAVISQKPSRDICQRGTSLTIQCQVDSQVTMMFWYRQQPGQSLTLIATANQGSEATYESGFVIDKFPISRPNLTFSTLTVSNMSPEDSSIYLCSVRDRGHGNTIYFGEGSWLTVV.

This rearrangement joins TRBV19 to TRBJ1-2; the D gene is possibly TRBD1 (5 bases). The V gene lost 4 bases and the J gene lost 4 bases, with 13 bases spanning the gap. The CDR3 totals 14 residues. Germline lookup yields CDR1 LNHDA and CDR2 SQIVND (reference sequence). The CDR3 DNA follows: TGTGCCAGTAGTACGACCCGGGACTTCTATGGCTACACCTTC. Residues: CASSTTRDFYGYTF. Complete variable domain (other parts from reference TRBV19 and TRBJ1-2): DGGITQSPKYLFRKEGQNVTLSCEQNLNHDAMYWYRQDPGQGLRLIYYSQIVNDFQKGDIAEGYSVSREKKESFPLTVTSAQKNPTAFYLCASSTTRDFYGYTFGSGTRLTVV.

J is TRBJ2-7 and V is TRBV5-5; D gene unclear. The CDR3 extends over 13 amino acids. The V gene's germline CDR1 is SGHKS and CDR2 YYEKEE (reference sequence). The germline V and J ends were trimmed by 1 base and 4 bases, with 9 bases remaining between them. The DNA of the CDR3 is TGTGCCAGCAGCTTGTTCCCCCTGTACGAGCAGTACTTC. Encoded protein: CASSLFPLYEQYF.

This chain uses TRBV7-9 with TRBJ2-5; 7 positions agree with TRBD2. The V gene's germline CDR1 is SEHNR and CDR2 FQNEAQ (reference sequence). The junction had 5 bases not matched to a gene; V was cut back by 1 base and J by 3 bases. The length of the CDR3 is 15 residues. DNA for the CDR3: TGTGCCAGCAGCTTAGGTATGGCGGGAGAAGAGACCCAGTACTTC. As protein: CASSLGMAGEETQYF.

This sequence joins TRBV9 and TRBJ1-2, with 7 positions matching TRBD1. This CDR3 contains 19 residues. The trim removed 0 bases at V and 6 bases at J, leaving 20 bases unmatched. Per the germline V gene, CDR1 is SGDLS and CDR2 is YYNGEE. This CDR3 is CASSVEAWGTDQKRDGYTF. CDR3 in DNA: TGTGCCAGCAGCGTAGAGGCGTGGGGGACAGATCAAAAACGGGATGGCTACACCTTC. The full variable domain, its missing parts supplied by reference TRBV9 and TRBJ1-2, is DSGVTQTPKHLITATGQRVTLRCSPRSGDLSVYWYQQSLDQGLQFLIQYYNGEERAKGNILERFSAQQFPDLHSELNLSSLELGDSALYFCASSVEAWGTDQKRDGYTFGSGTRLTVV.

The chain joins TRBV29-1 to TRBJ2-2; weak D call: TRBD2 (5 bases). This CDR3 has 13 amino acids. Germline V lookup: CDR1 SQVTM, CDR2 ANQGSEA. Trimming took 6 bases from V and 1 from J, leaving 9 bases between them. This CDR3 reads CSVRVQNTGELFF. The CDR3 DNA is TGCAGCGTGAGGGTCCAGAACACCGGGGAGCTGTTTTTT.

The rearrangement uses TRBV7-8 and TRBJ2-1; 8 nucleotides match TRBD2. Germline loops: CDR1 SGHVS, CDR2 FQNEAQ. V gave up 2 bases and J gave up 8 bases; unmatched junction bases: 11. This CDR3 is 16 amino acids long. The CDR3 DNA reads as TGTGCCAGCAGCTTACTGGGCGGGAGGAATTCAGATGAGCAGTTCTTC. Protein product: CASSLLGGRNSDEQFF.

This chain uses TRBV19 with TRBJ1-5; D not certain. CDR1 is LNHDA and CDR2 is SQIVND in the germline V gene (reference sequence). V lost 1 base and J lost 3, with 4 bases in between. This CDR3 has 13 residues. CDR3 protein: CASSIGPNQPQHF. CDR3 bases: TGTGCCAGTAGTATAGGGCCCAATCAGCCCCAGCATTTT.

V and J are TRBV5-6 and TRBJ1-5; D is uncertain. Germline CDR1 is SGHDT and CDR2 is YYEEEE. V lost 0 bases and J lost 12, with 10 bases in between. The CDR3 contains 12 residues. DNA for the CDR3: TGTGCCAGCAGCTTGGGTCCCCAGGTCCAGCATTTT. Translating it yields CASSLGPQVQHF.

This clone showed up just a few times. The chain couples TRBV30 to TRBJ1-3, with 9 positions matching TRBD1. Germline values: CDR1 GTSNPN, CDR2 SVGIG (reference sequence). The CDR3 contains 15 residues. The V segment lost 2 bases and the J segment 0 bases; nucleotides outside the gene matches: 2. The CDR3 loop is CAWSRTGVSGNTIYF. CDR3 bases: TGTGCCTGGAGTCGGACAGGGGTCTCTGGAAACACCATATATTTT.